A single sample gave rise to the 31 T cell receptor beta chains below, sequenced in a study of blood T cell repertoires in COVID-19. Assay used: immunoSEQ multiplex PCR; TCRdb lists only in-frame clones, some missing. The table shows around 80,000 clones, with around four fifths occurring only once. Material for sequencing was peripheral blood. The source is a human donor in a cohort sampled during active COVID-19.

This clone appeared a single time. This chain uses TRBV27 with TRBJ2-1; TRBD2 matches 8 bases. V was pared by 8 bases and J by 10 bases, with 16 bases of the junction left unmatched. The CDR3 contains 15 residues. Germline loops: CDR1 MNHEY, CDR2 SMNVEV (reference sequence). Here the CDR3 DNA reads TGTGCCAGCTCTCGGGGGGGGCGAACCCCGGGGGAGCAGTTCTTC. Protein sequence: CASSRGGRTPGEQFF.

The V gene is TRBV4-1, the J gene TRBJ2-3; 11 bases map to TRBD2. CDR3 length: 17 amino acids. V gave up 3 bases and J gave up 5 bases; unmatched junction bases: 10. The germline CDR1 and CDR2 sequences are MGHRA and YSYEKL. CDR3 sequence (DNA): TGCGCCAGCAGCCAGGTACTAGCGGGAGTCATGTTAGATACGCAGTATTTT. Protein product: CASSQVLAGVMLDTQYF.

CDR3 in DNA: TGTGCCAGCAGTTTCATAGGGGGCGAGCAGTACTTC. This translates into CASSFIGGEQYF. The J gene is TRBJ2-7, the V gene TRBV11-2; tentatively, D is TRBD1 (6 bases). Germline V gives CDR1 SGHAT, CDR2 FQNNGV. The V end lost 6 bases, the J end lost 6 bases, and 12 bases lay between the germline ends. This CDR3 is 12 amino acids long.

The CDR3 DNA reads as TGTGCCACCACAGGGGCGTTTAACTATGGCTACACCTTC. Amino acids: CATTGAFNYGYTF. The chain employs TRBV12-3 or TRBV12-4 and TRBJ1-2, with 7 bases identical to TRBD1. Trimming took 10 bases from V and 1 from J; bases not matched to a gene: 6. This CDR3 has 13 amino acids.

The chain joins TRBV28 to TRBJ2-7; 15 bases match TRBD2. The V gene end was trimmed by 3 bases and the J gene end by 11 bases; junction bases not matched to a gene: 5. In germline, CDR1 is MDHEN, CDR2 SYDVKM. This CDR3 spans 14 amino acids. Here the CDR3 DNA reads TGTGCCAGCAGTTTCCAGGGACTAGCGGGAGGAGAGTACTTC. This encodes CASSFQGLAGGEYF.

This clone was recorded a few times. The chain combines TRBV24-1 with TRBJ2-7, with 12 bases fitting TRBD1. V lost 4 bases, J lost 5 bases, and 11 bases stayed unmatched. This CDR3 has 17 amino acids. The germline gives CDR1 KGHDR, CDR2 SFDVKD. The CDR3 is CATSDHNRDRGLDEQYF. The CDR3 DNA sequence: TGTGCCACCAGTGACCATAACCGGGACAGGGGGCTGGACGAGCAGTACTTC.

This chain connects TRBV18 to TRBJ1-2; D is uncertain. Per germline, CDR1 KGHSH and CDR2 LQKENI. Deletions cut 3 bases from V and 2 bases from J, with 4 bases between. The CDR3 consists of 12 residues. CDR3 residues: CASSPGNYGYTF. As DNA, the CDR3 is TGTGCCAGCTCACCCGGGAACTATGGCTACACCTTC.

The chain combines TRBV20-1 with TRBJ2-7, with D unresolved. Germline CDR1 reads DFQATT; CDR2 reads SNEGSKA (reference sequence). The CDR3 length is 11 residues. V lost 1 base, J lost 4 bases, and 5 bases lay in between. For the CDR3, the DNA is TGCAGTGCTAGAGTGGAGTACGAGCAGTACTTC. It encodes CSARVEYEQYF.

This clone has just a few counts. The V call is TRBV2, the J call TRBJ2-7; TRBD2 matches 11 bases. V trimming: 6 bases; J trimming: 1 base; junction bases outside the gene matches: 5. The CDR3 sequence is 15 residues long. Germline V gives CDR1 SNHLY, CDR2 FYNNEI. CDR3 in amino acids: CASRRSSGGSYEQYF. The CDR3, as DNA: TGTGCCAGCAGACGTTCTAGCGGGGGGTCCTACGAGCAGTACTTC.

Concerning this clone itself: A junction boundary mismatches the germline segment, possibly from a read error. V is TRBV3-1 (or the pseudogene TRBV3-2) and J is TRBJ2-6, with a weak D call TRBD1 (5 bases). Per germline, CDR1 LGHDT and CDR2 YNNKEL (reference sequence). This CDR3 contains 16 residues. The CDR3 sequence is CASSKEAGTGANVLTF. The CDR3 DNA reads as TGTGCCAGCAGCAAAGAAGCAGGGACTGGGGCCAACGTCCTGACTTTC.

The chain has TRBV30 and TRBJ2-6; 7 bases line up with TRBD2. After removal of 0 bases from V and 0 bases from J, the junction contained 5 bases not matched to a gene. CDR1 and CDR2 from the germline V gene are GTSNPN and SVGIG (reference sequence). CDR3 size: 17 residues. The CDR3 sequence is CAWSVAGVLSGANVLTF. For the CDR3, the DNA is TGTGCCTGGAGTGTGGCGGGAGTCCTCTCTGGGGCCAACGTCCTGACTTTC.

CDR3 in DNA: TGTGCCAGTAGTATCCCAGCCGGGACAGGGGGCAGGGAGACCCAGTACTTC. Translation gives CASSIPAGTGGRETQYF. This chain joins TRBV19 and TRBJ2-5; 12 bases match TRBD1. With V trimmed by 3 bases and J by 5 bases, 10 bases remained unmatched. Germline loops: CDR1 LNHDA, CDR2 SQIVND (reference sequence). The CDR3 runs to 17 residues.

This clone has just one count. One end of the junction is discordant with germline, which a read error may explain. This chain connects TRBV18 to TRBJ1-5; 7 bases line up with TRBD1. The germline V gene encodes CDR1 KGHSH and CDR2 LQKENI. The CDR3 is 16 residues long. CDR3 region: CASSPQGSHSNQPQHF. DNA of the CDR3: TGTGCCAGCTCCCCACAGGGGTCTCATAGCAATCAGCCCCAGCATTTT.

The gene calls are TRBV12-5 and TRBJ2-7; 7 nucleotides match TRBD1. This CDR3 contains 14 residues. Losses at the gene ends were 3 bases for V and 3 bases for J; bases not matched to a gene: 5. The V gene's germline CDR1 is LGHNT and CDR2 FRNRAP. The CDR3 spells CASGLASGGYEQYF. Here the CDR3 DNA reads TGTGCTAGTGGTTTAGCCTCAGGGGGCTACGAGCAGTACTTC.

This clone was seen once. CDR3 sequence: CASSQDGSSRGNIQYF. The CDR3 nucleotides are TGTGCCAGCAGCCAAGATGGCAGCTCCCGGGGGAACATTCAGTACTTC. J is TRBJ2-4 and V is TRBV3-1 (or the pseudogene TRBV3-2); D is perhaps TRBD2 (6 bases). Trimming took off 0 bases at V and 7 bases at J, with 16 bases between the two ends. Per the germline V gene, CDR1 is LGHDT and CDR2 is YNNKEL (reference sequence). The CDR3 spans 16 residues.

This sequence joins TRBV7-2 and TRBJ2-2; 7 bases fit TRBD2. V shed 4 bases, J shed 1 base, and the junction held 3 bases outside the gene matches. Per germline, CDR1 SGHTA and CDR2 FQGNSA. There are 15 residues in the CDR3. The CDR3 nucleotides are TGTGCCAGCAGCTCTAAGCGGGGGAACACCGGGGAGCTGTTTTTT. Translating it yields CASSSKRGNTGELFF.

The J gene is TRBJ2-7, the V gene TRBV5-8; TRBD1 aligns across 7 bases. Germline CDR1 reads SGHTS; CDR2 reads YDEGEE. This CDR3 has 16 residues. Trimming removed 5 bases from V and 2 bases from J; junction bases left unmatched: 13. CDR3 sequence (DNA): TGTGCCAGCAGTCGACTGACAGGGATAGCCCCCTACGAGCAGTACTTC. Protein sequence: CASSRLTGIAPYEQYF.

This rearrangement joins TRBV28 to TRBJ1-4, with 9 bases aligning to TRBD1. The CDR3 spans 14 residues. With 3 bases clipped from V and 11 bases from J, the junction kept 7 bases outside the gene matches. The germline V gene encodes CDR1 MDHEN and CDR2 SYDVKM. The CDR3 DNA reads TGTGCCAGCAGTTTGACAGGGGGTGATCTTAAACTGTTTTTT. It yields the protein CASSLTGGDLKLFF. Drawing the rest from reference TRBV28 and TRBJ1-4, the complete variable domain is DVKVTQSSRYLVKRTGEKVFLECVQDMDHENMFWYRQDPGLGLRLIYFSYDVKMKEKGDIPEGYSVSREKKERFSLILESASTNQTSMYLCASSLTGGDLKLFFGSGTQLSVL.

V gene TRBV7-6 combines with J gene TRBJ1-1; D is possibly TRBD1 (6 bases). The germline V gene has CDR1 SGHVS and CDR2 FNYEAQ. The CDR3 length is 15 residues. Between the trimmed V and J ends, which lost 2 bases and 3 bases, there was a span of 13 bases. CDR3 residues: CASSLRAGADTEAFF. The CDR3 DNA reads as TGTGCCAGCAGCTTAAGAGCAGGGGCGGACACTGAAGCTTTCTTT.

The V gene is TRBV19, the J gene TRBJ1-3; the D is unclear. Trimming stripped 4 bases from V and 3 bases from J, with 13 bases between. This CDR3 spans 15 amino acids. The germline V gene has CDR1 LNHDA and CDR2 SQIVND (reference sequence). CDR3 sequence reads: CASSSAVGFGNTIYF. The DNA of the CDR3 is TGTGCCAGTAGTAGCGCTGTGGGCTTTGGAAACACCATATATTTT.

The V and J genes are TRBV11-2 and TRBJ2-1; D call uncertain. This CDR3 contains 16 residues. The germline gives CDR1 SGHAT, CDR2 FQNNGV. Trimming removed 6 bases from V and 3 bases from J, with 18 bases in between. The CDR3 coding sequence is TGTGCCAGCAGTACCGATGGAAACTATTTCTACAATGAGCAGTTCTTC. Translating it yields CASSTDGNYFYNEQFF. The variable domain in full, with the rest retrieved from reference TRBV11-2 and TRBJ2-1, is EAGVAQSPRYKIIEKRQSVAFWCNPISGHATLYWYQQILGQGPKLLIQFQNNGVVDDSQLPKDRFSAERLKGVDSTLKIQPAKLEDSAVYLCASSTDGNYFYNEQFFGPGTRLTVL.

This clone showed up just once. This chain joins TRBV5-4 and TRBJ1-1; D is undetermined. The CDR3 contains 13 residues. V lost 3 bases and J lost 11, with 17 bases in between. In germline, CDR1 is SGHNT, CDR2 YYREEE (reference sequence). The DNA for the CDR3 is TGTGCCAGCAGCTCTCCCAACAGTGATCCCGCTTTCTTT. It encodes CASSSPNSDPAFF.

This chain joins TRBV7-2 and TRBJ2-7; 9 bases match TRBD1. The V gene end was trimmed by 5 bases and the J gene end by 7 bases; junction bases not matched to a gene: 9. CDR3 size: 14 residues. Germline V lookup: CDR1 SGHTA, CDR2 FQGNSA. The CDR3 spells CASSPTGGTGEQYF. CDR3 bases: TGTGCCAGCAGCCCGACAGGGGGTACGGGGGAGCAGTACTTC.

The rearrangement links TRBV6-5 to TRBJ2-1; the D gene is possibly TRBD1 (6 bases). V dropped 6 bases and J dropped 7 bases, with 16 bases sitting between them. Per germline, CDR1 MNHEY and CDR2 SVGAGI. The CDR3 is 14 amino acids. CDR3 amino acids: CASRTGSSGNEQFF. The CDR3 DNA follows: TGTGCCAGCAGAACAGGGTCAAGTGGGAATGAGCAGTTCTTC.

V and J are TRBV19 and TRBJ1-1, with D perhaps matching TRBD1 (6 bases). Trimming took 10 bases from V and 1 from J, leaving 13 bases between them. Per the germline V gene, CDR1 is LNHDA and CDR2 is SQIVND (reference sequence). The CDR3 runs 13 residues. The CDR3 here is CATYREGNTEAFF. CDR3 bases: TGTGCCACCTACAGGGAAGGGAACACTGAAGCTTTCTTT.

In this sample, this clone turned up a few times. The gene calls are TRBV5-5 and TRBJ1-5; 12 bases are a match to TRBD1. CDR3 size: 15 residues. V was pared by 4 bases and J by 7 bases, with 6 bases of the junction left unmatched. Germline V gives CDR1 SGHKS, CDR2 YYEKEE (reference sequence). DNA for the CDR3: TGTGCCAGCAGCGCAGCCGGGACAGGGGGCCAGCCCCAGCATTTT. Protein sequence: CASSAAGTGGQPQHF.

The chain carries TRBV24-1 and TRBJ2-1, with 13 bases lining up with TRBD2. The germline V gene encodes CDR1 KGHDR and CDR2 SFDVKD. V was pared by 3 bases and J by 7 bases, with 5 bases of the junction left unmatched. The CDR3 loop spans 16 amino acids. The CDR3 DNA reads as TGTGCCACCAGTGATGTGACTAGCGGGGGGTTAAATGAGCAGTTCTTC. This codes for CATSDVTSGGLNEQFF.

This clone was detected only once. The CDR3, as DNA: TGTGCCAGTAGTATACAAATGGGCTTCGGGGCCAACGTCCTGACTTTC. Residues: CASSIQMGFGANVLTF. The chain is built from TRBV19 and TRBJ2-6, with unresolved D. The CDR3 loop spans 16 amino acids. Germline V CDR1 and CDR2: LNHDA, SQIVND (reference sequence). Between the trimmed V and J ends, which lost 2 bases and 4 bases, there was a span of 12 bases.

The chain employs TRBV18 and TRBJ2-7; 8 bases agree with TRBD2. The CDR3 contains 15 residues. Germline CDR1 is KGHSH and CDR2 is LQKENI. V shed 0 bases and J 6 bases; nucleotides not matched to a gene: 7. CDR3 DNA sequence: TGTGCCAGCTCACCACCGAGCGGGAGCGTCGGCGAGCAGTACTTC. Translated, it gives CASSPPSGSVGEQYF.

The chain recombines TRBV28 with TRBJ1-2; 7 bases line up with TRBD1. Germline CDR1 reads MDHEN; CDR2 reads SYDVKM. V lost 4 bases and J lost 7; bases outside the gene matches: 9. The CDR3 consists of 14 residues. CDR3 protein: CASSSSGTDIGYTF. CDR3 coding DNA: TGTGCCAGCAGTTCGTCCGGGACAGATATTGGCTACACCTTC.

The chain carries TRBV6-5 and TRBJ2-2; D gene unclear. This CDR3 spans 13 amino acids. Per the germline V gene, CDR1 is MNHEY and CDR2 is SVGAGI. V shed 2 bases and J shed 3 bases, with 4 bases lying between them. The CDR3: CASSYADTGELFF. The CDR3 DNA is TGTGCCAGCAGTTACGCGGACACCGGGGAGCTGTTTTTT.